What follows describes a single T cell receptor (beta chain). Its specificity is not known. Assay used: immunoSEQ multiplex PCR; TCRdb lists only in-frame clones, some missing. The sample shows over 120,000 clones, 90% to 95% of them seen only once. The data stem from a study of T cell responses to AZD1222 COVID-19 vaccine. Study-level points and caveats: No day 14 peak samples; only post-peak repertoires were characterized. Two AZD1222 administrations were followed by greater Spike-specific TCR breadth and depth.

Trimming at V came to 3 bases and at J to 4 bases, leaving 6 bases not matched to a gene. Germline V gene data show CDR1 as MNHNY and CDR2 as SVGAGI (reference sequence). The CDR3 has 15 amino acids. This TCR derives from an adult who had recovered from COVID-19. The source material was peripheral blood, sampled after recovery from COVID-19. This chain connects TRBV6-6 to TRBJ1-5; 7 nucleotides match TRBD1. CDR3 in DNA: TGTGCCAGCAGTTATGTCAGGGGGGAAAATCAGCCCCAGCATTTT. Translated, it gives CASSYVRGENQPQHF.